These 5 T cell receptor beta chains share one sample of origin, sequenced in a study of blood T cells in healthy people across ages. For the second PCR, which ran for roughly 6 to 12 cycles, a sample-barcoded 5' primer and a J-beta primer mix were used. Each CDR3 protein is one row after TCRdb ran MiXCR on the 5' RACE reads. The sample has over 1,500,000 distinct CDR3 sequences, less than 50% seen once; the top ten hold 2.1%. Sequenced input: blood. The receptors derive from a woman in her thirties or forties in good health.

The chain links TRBV11-2 to TRBJ2-5; TRBD2 matches 11 bases. J was trimmed by 3 bases and V by 0 bases; bases with no gene match: 15. The germline gives CDR1 SGHAT, CDR2 FQNNGV. CDR3 length: 20 amino acids. CDR3 residues: CASSLDLLAGGSNLEETQYF. CDR3 nucleotide sequence: TGTGCCAGCAGCTTAGATCTCCTAGCGGGGGGTTCTAATTTGGAAGAGACCCAGTACTTC.

The chain employs TRBV6-6 and TRBJ1-2; 7 bases map to TRBD1. The CDR3 has 14 residues. From germline, CDR1 is MNHNY and CDR2 SVGAGI (reference sequence). V shed 5 bases, J shed 7 bases, and the junction held 10 bases outside the gene matches. CDR3 coding DNA: TGTGCCAGCAGTGTACAGGACAGGAGTATTGGCTACACCTTC. Its translation: CASSVQDRSIGYTF.

This clonotype was seen many times. V is TRBV4-3 and J is TRBJ2-5; D call uncertain. Germline CDR1 reads LGHNA; CDR2 reads YSLEER. V lost 1 base and J lost 2, with 8 bases in between. The length of the CDR3 is 14 residues. For the CDR3, the DNA is TGCGCCAGCAGCCAAGGCAGAAATCAAGAGACCCAGTACTTC. Its translation: CASSQGRNQETQYF.

This sequence joins TRBV18 and TRBJ1-1; TRBD1 might be the D (5 bases). The CDR3 consists of 14 residues. The V and J ends lost 2 bases and 1 base respectively, with 8 bases between them. CDR1 and CDR2 from the germline V gene are KGHSH and LQKENI. Here the CDR3 reads CASSPNGGNTEAFF. The CDR3 DNA reads as TGTGCCAGCTCACCAAACGGGGGGAACACTGAAGCTTTCTTT.

The CDR3 protein is CASEAGKGSSYEQYF. The CDR3 DNA sequence: TGTGCCAGCGAGGCGGGTAAGGGGAGCTCCTACGAGCAGTACTTC. This chain connects TRBV6-2 or TRBV6-3 to TRBJ2-7; D possibly uses TRBD1 or TRBD2 (5 bases each). CDR3 size: 15 residues. With 8 bases removed from V and 0 bases from J, the gap between germline ends came to 17 bases. CDR1 MNHEY and CDR2 SVGEGT come from the germline V gene.